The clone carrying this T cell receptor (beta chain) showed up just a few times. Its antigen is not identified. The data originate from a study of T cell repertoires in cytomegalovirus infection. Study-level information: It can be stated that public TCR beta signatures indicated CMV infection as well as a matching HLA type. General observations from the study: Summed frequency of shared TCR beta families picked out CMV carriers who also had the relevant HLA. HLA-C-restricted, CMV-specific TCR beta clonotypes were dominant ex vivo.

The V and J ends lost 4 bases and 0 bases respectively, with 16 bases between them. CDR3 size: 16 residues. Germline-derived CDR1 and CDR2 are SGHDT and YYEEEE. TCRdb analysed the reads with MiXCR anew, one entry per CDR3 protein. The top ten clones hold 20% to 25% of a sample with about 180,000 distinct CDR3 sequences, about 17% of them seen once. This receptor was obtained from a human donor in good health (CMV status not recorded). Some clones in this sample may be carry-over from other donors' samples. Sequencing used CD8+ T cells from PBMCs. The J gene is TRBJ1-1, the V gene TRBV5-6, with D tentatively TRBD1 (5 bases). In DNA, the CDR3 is TGTGCCAGCAGCCGAACGGGGCACCTGTTGAACACTGAAGCTTTCTTT. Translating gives CASSRTGHLLNTEAFF.